These 25 T cell receptor beta chains came from one sample sequenced in a study of shared clonotypes between healthy human individuals. The naive CD8 fraction comprised CD45RO-negative cells positively selected for CCR7 and excluded terminally differentiated effector memory CD45RA+ cells. Repertoires were generated with immunoSEQ multiplex PCR, while TCRdb's copy carries only in-frame clones and drops some. Of around 2,100,000 clones listed, approximately 95% are singletons. Source material: naive CD8+ T cells sorted from blood. The receptors stem from a man younger than 35 in good health.

This clone was detected only once. V and J are TRBV5-1 and TRBJ2-1, with D maybe TRBD1 (6 bases). Germline CDR1 reads SGHRS; CDR2 reads YFSETQ. The CDR3 covers 18 residues. V was clipped by 0 bases and J by 1 base, with 17 bases between them. As DNA, the CDR3 is TGCGCCAGCAGCTTGGGGAGCGAATGGACAGTTTCCTACAATGAGCAGTTCTTC. This codes for CASSLGSEWTVSYNEQFF.

The V gene is TRBV28, the J gene TRBJ1-2; the D gene is possibly TRBD1 (6 bases). The CDR3 runs 12 residues. From germline, CDR1 is MDHEN and CDR2 SYDVKM. The V and J ends lost 5 bases and 4 bases respectively, with 8 bases between them. The CDR3 region has the DNA TGTGCCAGCAGTCCGACAGGCTATGGCTACACCTTC. Its protein is CASSPTGYGYTF.

As for this clone: Within the sample, other DNA sequences also encode this same CDR3. The chain employs TRBV7-6 and TRBJ2-7; the D is unclear. The CDR3 sequence is 13 residues long. Trimming stripped 3 bases from V and 0 bases from J, with 6 bases between. Germline CDR1 and CDR2: SGHVS and FNYEAQ. The CDR3 loop is CASSLSASYEQYF. The CDR3 bases are TGTGCCAGCAGCTTGTCGGCCTCCTACGAGCAGTACTTC.

The V and J genes are TRBV5-4 and TRBJ2-6, with a possible D match to TRBD1 (5 bases). Germline V lookup: CDR1 SGHNT, CDR2 YYREEE (reference sequence). With 1 base removed from V and 12 bases from J, the gap between germline ends came to 8 bases. The CDR3 contains 12 residues. In nucleotides, the CDR3 is TGTGCCAGCAGCTTGATAGGGGCCGTCCTGACTTTC. It yields the protein CASSLIGAVLTF.

Only a few counts were recorded for this clone. Additional DNA sequences in this sample encode the identical CDR3. The chain is built from TRBV2 and TRBJ2-7; 7 bases align to TRBD2. This CDR3 is 13 amino acids long. From germline, CDR1 is SNHLY and CDR2 FYNNEI. Trimming took 4 bases from V and 2 from J; bases not matched to a gene: 2. The CDR3 spells CASSVGGTYEQYF. CDR3 DNA sequence: TGTGCCAGCAGTGTGGGGGGGACCTACGAGCAGTACTTC. Full variable domain (missing parts from reference TRBV2 and TRBJ2-7): EPEVTQTPSHQVTQMGQEVILRCVPISNHLYFYWYRQILGQKVEFLVSFYNNEISEKSEIFDDQFSVERPDGSNFTLKIRSTKLEDSAMYFCASSVGGTYEQYFGPGTRLTVT.

The V gene is TRBV28, the J gene TRBJ1-1; D unresolved. The CDR3 covers 12 residues. V shed 2 bases and J shed 7 bases, with 8 bases lying between them. Germline V gene sequence: CDR1 MDHEN, CDR2 SYDVKM. CDR3 residues: CASSLRGLEAFF. The CDR3 DNA sequence: TGTGCCAGCAGTTTAAGAGGCCTTGAAGCTTTCTTT.

About this clone itself: In the same sample, other DNA sequences code for this CDR3. The gene calls are TRBV5-1 and TRBJ2-7; D is possibly TRBD1 (7 bases). The germline gives CDR1 SGHRS, CDR2 YFSETQ. The CDR3 is made up of 13 amino acids. Trimming cost V 5 bases and J 2 bases, with 11 bases left between them. CDR3 residues: CASSPGGPYEQYF. As DNA, the CDR3 is TGCGCCAGCAGTCCAGGGGGGCCCTACGAGCAGTACTTC. Variable domain in full (rest from reference TRBV5-1 and TRBJ2-7): KAGVTQTPRYLIKTRGQQVTLSCSPISGHRSVSWYQQTPGQGLQFLFEYFSETQRNKGNFPGRFSGRQFSNSRSEMNVSTLELGDSALYLCASSPGGPYEQYFGPGTRLTVT.

The chain links TRBV10-3 to TRBJ1-1; D not certain. This CDR3 has 13 residues. V was clipped by 3 bases and J by 2 bases, with 7 bases between them. CDR1 ENHRY and CDR2 SYGVKD come from the germline V gene. CDR3 in DNA: TGTGCCATCAGTGACCCCCCTAACACTGAAGCTTTCTTT. Protein product: CAISDPPNTEAFF.

The rearrangement links TRBV9 to TRBJ1-2, with a possible D match to TRBD1 (5 bases). The germline V gene encodes CDR1 SGDLS and CDR2 YYNGEE. Trimming took off 0 bases at V and 1 base at J, with 10 bases between the two ends. This CDR3 comprises 15 residues. In DNA, the CDR3 is TGTGCCAGCAGCGTAGAAGGGACGGATAACTATGGCTACACCTTC. Translating gives CASSVEGTDNYGYTF. Full variable domain (missing parts from reference TRBV9 and TRBJ1-2): DSGVTQTPKHLITATGQRVTLRCSPRSGDLSVYWYQQSLDQGLQFLIQYYNGEERAKGNILERFSAQQFPDLHSELNLSSLELGDSALYFCASSVEGTDNYGYTFGSGTRLTVV.

The chain is built from TRBV7-9 and TRBJ2-3; TRBD2 agrees at 7 bases. The ends lost 1 base at V and 7 bases at J; junction bases unmatched: 5. Germline assignment: CDR1 SEHNR and CDR2 FQNEAQ (reference sequence). This CDR3 comprises 14 residues. The CDR3 DNA reads as TGTGCCAGCAGCTTAGGGCCTAGCGGCAATACGCAGTATTTT. This gives the protein CASSLGPSGNTQYF.

The CDR3 DNA sequence: TGTGCCAGCAGTCCAGGGACAGGGGGCGCAGAGACCCAGTACTTC. Its protein is CASSPGTGGAETQYF. This chain connects TRBV27 to TRBJ2-5; 12 bases are a match to TRBD1. CDR3 size: 15 residues. CDR1 is MNHEY, CDR2 SMNVEV, per germline (reference sequence). The J segment lost 4 bases and the V segment lost 5 bases, leaving 5 bases of the junction unmatched.

This sequence joins TRBV7-9 and TRBJ2-5; D might be TRBD2 (6 bases). Per germline, CDR1 SEHNR and CDR2 FQNEAQ (reference sequence). V lost 5 bases and J 5 bases, leaving 15 bases between the germline ends. The CDR3 sequence is 14 residues long. CDR3 DNA sequence: TGTGCCAGCAGCCCTAGCACGGGAGTTGAGACCCAGTACTTC. It codes for CASSPSTGVETQYF.

The chain uses TRBV29-1 and TRBJ2-1, with TRBD2 matching over 8 bases. Losses at the gene ends were 7 bases for V and 8 bases for J; bases not matched to a gene: 10. CDR1 is SQVTM and CDR2 is ANQGSEA in the germline V gene. The CDR3 is 13 amino acids. As DNA, the CDR3 is TGCAGCGACGGGAGGGCCGGGGGTTATGAGCAGTTCTTC. This translates into CSDGRAGGYEQFF.

V usage is TRBV28 and J usage is TRBJ2-3; the match to TRBD2 covers 13 bases. The CDR3 totals 20 residues. Germline values: CDR1 MDHEN, CDR2 SYDVKM. The trim removed 4 bases at V and 6 bases at J, leaving 19 bases unmatched. The chain's CDR3 is CASSSPRSVTSGGASDTQYF. The DNA of the CDR3 is TGTGCCAGCAGTTCCCCTAGATCCGTTACTAGCGGGGGGGCCTCCGATACGCAGTATTTT. Full variable domain (missing parts from reference TRBV28 and TRBJ2-3): DVKVTQSSRYLVKRTGEKVFLECVQDMDHENMFWYRQDPGLGLRLIYFSYDVKMKEKGDIPEGYSVSREKKERFSLILESASTNQTSMYLCASSSPRSVTSGGASDTQYFGPGTRLTVL.

V and J are TRBV15 and TRBJ2-1; D gene unclear. Germline V gene data show CDR1 as LNHNV and CDR2 as YYDKDF (reference sequence). Deletions cut 2 bases from V and 8 bases from J, with 10 bases between. The CDR3 has 13 residues. The CDR3, as DNA: TGTGCCACCAGCAGATCCTTGGTGGATGAGCAGTTCTTC. It translates to CATSRSLVDEQFF.

The J gene is TRBJ1-1, the V gene TRBV7-9; TRBD1 aligns across 7 bases. The CDR3 extends over 19 amino acids. Germline V gene sequence: CDR1 SEHNR, CDR2 FQNEAQ (reference sequence). Unmatched junction bases numbered 13, after V lost 0 bases and J lost 0 bases. The CDR3 DNA sequence: TGTGCCAGCAGCTTAGCGCCCGGACAGGATATCTGGTTGAACACTGAAGCTTTCTTT. This gives the protein CASSLAPGQDIWLNTEAFF.

This sequence joins TRBV2 and TRBJ2-7, with 13 bases that match TRBD2. The length of the CDR3 is 16 residues. V was clipped by 6 bases and J by 0 bases; unmatched bases: 5. Germline CDR1 and CDR2: SNHLY and FYNNEI. CDR3 sequence reads: CASRGLAGDGSYEQYF. In DNA, the CDR3 is TGTGCCAGCAGAGGACTAGCGGGGGATGGCTCCTACGAGCAGTACTTC. The complete variable domain, with remaining parts taken from reference TRBV2 and TRBJ2-7, reads EPEVTQTPSHQVTQMGQEVILRCVPISNHLYFYWYRQILGQKVEFLVSFYNNEISEKSEIFDDQFSVERPDGSNFTLKIRSTKLEDSAMYFCASRGLAGDGSYEQYFGPGTRLTVT.

The chain links TRBV6-7 to TRBJ2-7, with a possible D match to TRBD1 (5 bases). TRBV6-7 is annotated as an ORF whose role is uncertain. The CDR3 extends over 17 amino acids. V dropped 2 bases and J dropped 2 bases, with 19 bases sitting between them. CDR3 amino acids: CASSYRLTESRTYEQYF. DNA of the CDR3: TGTGCCAGCAGTTACCGGCTGACAGAATCTAGGACCTACGAGCAGTACTTC.

The chain uses TRBV7-6 and TRBJ2-7; D is tentatively TRBD1 or TRBD2 (6 bases each). This CDR3 is 16 amino acids long. Trimming cost V 5 bases and J 0 bases, with 17 bases left between them. Germline CDR1 and CDR2: SGHVS and FNYEAQ. CDR3 in amino acids: CASSEGGGLFSYEQYF. The CDR3 DNA is TGTGCCAGCAGCGAGGGTGGGGGGCTCTTCTCCTACGAGCAGTACTTC.

The chain couples TRBV4-3 to TRBJ2-1; 11 bases fit TRBD2. The ends lost 1 base at V and 3 bases at J; junction bases unmatched: 2. Germline V gives CDR1 LGHNA, CDR2 YSLEER. The CDR3 spans 16 residues. The DNA for the CDR3 is TGCGCCAGCAGCCAAGGACTAGCGGGGAACTACAATGAGCAGTTCTTC. It encodes CASSQGLAGNYNEQFF.

The chain joins TRBV29-1 to TRBJ2-2; TRBD1 agrees at 7 bases. Germline V CDR1 and CDR2: SQVTM, ANQGSEA. The CDR3 length is 15 residues. The V and J ends lost 0 bases and 1 base, in that order; junction bases with no gene match: 2. In DNA, the CDR3 is TGCAGCGTTGAAGATCGACAGGGGAACACCGGGGAGCTGTTTTTT. It specifies CSVEDRQGNTGELFF.

In its sample, this clone was seen once. The CDR3 is CASSFGAGEKLFF. CDR3 DNA sequence: TGTGCCAGCAGCTTTGGTGCCGGAGAAAAACTGTTTTTT. The V gene is TRBV5-4, the J gene TRBJ1-4, with no clear D. Per germline, CDR1 SGHNT and CDR2 YYREEE (reference sequence). The CDR3 covers 13 residues. The germline V and J ends were trimmed by 2 bases and 8 bases, with 10 bases remaining between them.

The CDR3 DNA reads as TGTGCCAGCAGCATCACCAGGACCGATCGCGATTCACCCCTCCACTTT. It is translated as CASSITRTDRDSPLHF. This chain joins TRBV7-9 and TRBJ1-6; the D is unclear. The V and J ends lost 5 bases and 8 bases respectively, with 19 bases between them. Germline CDR1 and CDR2: SEHNR and FQNEAQ (reference sequence). The CDR3 covers 16 residues. The complete variable domain, with remaining parts taken from reference TRBV7-9 and TRBJ1-6, reads DTGVSQNPRHKITKRGQNVTFRCDPISEHNRLYWYRQTLGQGPEFLTYFQNEAQLEKSRLLSDRFSAERPKGSFSTLEIQRTEQGDSAMYLCASSITRTDRDSPLHFGNGTRLTVT.

The rearrangement joins TRBV29-1 to TRBJ2-3; D is ambiguous. Germline V gene data show CDR1 as SQVTM and CDR2 as ANQGSEA. The CDR3 extends over 12 amino acids. V was shortened by 4 bases and J by 0 bases, with 5 bases between the two germline ends. The CDR3 nucleotides are TGCAGCGTTGTCCATAGCACAGATACGCAGTATTTT. Its protein product is CSVVHSTDTQYF.

This clone was counted a few times. Other DNA sequences in this sample translate to the same CDR3. The chain uses TRBV19 and TRBJ2-7; D perhaps matches TRBD2 (6 bases). V dropped 5 bases and J dropped 4 bases, with 12 bases sitting between them. CDR1 LNHDA and CDR2 SQIVND come from the germline V gene (reference sequence). The CDR3 runs 13 residues. CDR3 nucleotide sequence: TGTGCCAGTAGTCCAGCGGGCGGGTACGAGCAGTACTTC. Protein sequence: CASSPAGGYEQYF.